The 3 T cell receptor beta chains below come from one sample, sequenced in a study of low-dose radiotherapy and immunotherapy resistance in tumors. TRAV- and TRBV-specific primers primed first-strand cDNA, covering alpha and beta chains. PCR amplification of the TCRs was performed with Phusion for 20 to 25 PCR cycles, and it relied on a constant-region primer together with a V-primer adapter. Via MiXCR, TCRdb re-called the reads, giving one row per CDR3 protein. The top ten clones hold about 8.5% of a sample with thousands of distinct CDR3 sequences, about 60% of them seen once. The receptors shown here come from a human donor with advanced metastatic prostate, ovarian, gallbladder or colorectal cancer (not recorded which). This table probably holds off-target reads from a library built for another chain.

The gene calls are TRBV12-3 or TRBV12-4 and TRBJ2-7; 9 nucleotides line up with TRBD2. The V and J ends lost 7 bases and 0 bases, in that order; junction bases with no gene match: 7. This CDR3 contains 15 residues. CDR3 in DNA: TGTGCCAGCACGTCCAGCGGGGGGCCCTCCTACGAGCAGTACTTC. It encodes CASTSSGGPSYEQYF.

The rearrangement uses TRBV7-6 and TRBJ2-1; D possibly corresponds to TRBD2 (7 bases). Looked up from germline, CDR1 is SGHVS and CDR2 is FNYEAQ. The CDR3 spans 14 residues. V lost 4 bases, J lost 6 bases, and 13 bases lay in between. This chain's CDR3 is CASSSWGGPNEQFF. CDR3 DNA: TGTGCCAGCAGCTCGTGGGGGGGGCCCAATGAGCAGTTCTTC.

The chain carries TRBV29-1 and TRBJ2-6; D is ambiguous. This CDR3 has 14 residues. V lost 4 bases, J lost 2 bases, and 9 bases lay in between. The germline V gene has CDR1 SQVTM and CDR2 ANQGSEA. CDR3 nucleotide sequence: TGCAGCGTTGCCGAGACAACTGGGGCCAACGTCCTGACTTTC. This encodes CSVAETTGANVLTF.